A single sample gave rise to the 17 T cell receptor beta chains below, sequenced in a study of human CD8 memory T cell subsets. Construction of TCR beta libraries was accomplished by means of UMI-labeled 5' RACE. TCRdb reprocessed the 5' RACE reads, keeping one entry per CDR3 protein, no DNA. The listing records more than 8,000 distinct CDR3 sequences. The sample consisted of CD8+ T cells from PBMCs. These receptors came from a human donor in good health.

The CDR3: CASSVGETEAFF. V and J are TRBV2 and TRBJ1-1. Germline V gene sequence: CDR1 SNHLY, CDR2 FYNNEI. There are 12 residues in the CDR3.

The CDR3 spells CASSYSGANEQFF. The V gene is TRBV6-5, the J gene TRBJ2-1. Germline assignment: CDR1 MNHEY and CDR2 SVGAGI. The CDR3 covers 13 residues.

The rearrangement uses TRBV7-2 and TRBJ2-7; TCRdb returns TRBD1, unconfirmable since there is no DNA. CDR1 is SGHTA, CDR2 FQGNSA, per germline. This CDR3 has 13 residues. This chain's CDR3 is CASSPGWRREQYF.

The chain joins TRBV28 to TRBJ1-4. This CDR3 has 14 residues. The germline V gene has CDR1 MDHEN and CDR2 SYDVKM. This CDR3 is CASQTRFLDEKLFF.

The rearrangement uses TRBV4-2 and TRBJ1-1; TCRdb returns TRBD1, unconfirmable since there is no DNA. CDR1 and CDR2 from the germline V gene are LGHNA and YNFKEQ. The CDR3 spans 14 residues. The CDR3 loop reads CASSQDTGEGEAFF.

The rearrangement uses TRBV28 and TRBJ2-2; as DNA is missing, the TRBD2 call by TCRdb cannot be tested. In germline, CDR1 is MDHEN, CDR2 SYDVKM. The CDR3 is 16 amino acids. The CDR3 sequence: CASSFRTSVYTGELFF.

The V gene is TRBV19, the J gene TRBJ1-2; TCRdb returns TRBD1, unconfirmable since there is no DNA. The germline V gene has CDR1 LNHDA and CDR2 SQIVND (reference sequence). This CDR3 has 17 amino acids. The CDR3 spells CASSITLAGGENYGYTF.

The chain joins TRBV19 to TRBJ2-1; TCRdb designates TRBD1, a call that cannot be tested without DNA. Germline CDR1 LNHDA, CDR2 SQIVND (reference sequence). The CDR3 length is 13 residues. CDR3 residues: CASSLRASIGQFF.

Its frequency marks this clonotype as medium-sized (0.01 to 0.1%). The CDR3 loop is CASSYEDVFTEAFF. The V and J genes are TRBV6-2 or TRBV6-3 and TRBJ1-1. The CDR3 is made up of 14 amino acids. The germline gives CDR1 MNHEY, CDR2 SVGEGT.

This chain connects TRBV9 to TRBJ2-1; the TCRdb D gene call, TRBD2, has no DNA to confirm it. The length of the CDR3 is 14 residues. Germline V lookup: CDR1 SGDLS, CDR2 YYNGEE. The CDR3 sequence is CASSVSGRKGEQFF.

The chain is built from TRBV7-2 and TRBJ2-1. The CDR3 consists of 15 residues. Germline CDR1 SGHTA, CDR2 FQGNSA. CDR3 sequence reads: CASSLEGASYNEQFF.

The chain employs TRBV15 and TRBJ2-1; the D gene TCRdb calls, TRBD1, cannot be checked with no DNA. Germline CDR1 and CDR2: LNHNV and YYDKDF (reference sequence). The CDR3 has 16 amino acids. The CDR3: CATRDKGRRVYNEQFF.

The rearrangement joins TRBV7-6 to TRBJ2-6. Per the germline V gene, CDR1 is SGHVS and CDR2 is FNYEAQ. CDR3 length: 18 amino acids. The CDR3 loop reads CASSLPGQEASGANVLTF.

The rearrangement links TRBV7-9 to TRBJ1-6. The CDR3 has 16 amino acids. CDR1 is SEHNR, CDR2 FQNEAQ, per germline (reference sequence). CDR3 sequence: CASSLDSRVSDSPLHF. Variable domain in full (rest from reference TRBV7-9 and TRBJ1-6): DTGVSQNPRHKITKRGQNVTFRCDPISEHNRLYWYRQTLGQGPEFLTYFQNEAQLEKSRLLSDRFSAERPKGSFSTLEIQRTEQGDSAMYLCASSLDSRVSDSPLHFGNGTRLTVT.

V gene TRBV19 combines with J gene TRBJ1-2. CDR3 length equals 14 residues. Germline V gives CDR1 LNHDA, CDR2 SQIVND (reference sequence). The CDR3 loop reads CASSAGLRNYGYTF.

This clonotype is identified as medium-sized from frequency. The rearrangement links TRBV5-1 to TRBJ2-3; TCRdb picks TRBD2, but there is no DNA to check that call. The CDR3 is made up of 17 amino acids. Germline V gene data show CDR1 as SGHRS and CDR2 as YFSETQ. The CDR3 reads CASSLGTSGRSSDTQYF. The whole variable domain, filled in from reference TRBV5-1 and TRBJ2-3, reads KAGVTQTPRYLIKTRGQQVTLSCSPISGHRSVSWYQQTPGQGLQFLFEYFSETQRNKGNFPGRFSGRQFSNSRSEMNVSTLELGDSALYLCASSLGTSGRSSDTQYFGPGTRLTVL.

The rearrangement links TRBV9 to TRBJ2-1; with no DNA, the TCRdb D assignment of TRBD1 cannot be verified. Germline CDR1 and CDR2: SGDLS and YYNGEE. This CDR3 spans 17 amino acids. The CDR3 spells CASSVTWTGTGYNEQFF.